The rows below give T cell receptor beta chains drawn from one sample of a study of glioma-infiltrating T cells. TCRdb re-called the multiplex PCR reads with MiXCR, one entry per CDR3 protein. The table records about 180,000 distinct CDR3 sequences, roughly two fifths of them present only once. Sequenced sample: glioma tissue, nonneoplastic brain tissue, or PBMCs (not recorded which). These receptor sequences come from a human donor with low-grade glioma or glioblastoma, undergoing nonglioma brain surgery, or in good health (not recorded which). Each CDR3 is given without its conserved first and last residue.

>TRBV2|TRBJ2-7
ASRDGLAGDYEQY
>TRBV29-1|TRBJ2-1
SVGAAGGKQF
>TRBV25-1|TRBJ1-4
ASSEMGNRGSEKLF
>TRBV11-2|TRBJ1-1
ASSTRTGKETEAF
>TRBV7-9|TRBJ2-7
ASGLSDSGRYEQY
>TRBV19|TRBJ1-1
ASRAVQGANTEAF
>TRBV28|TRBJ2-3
ASSSGQGGVYTQY
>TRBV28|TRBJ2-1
ASSLWDNEQF
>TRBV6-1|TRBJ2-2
ASSENPGTTGELF
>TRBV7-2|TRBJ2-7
ASSIGGGDYEQY
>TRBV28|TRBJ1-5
ASSLLEYSNQPQH
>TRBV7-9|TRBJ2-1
ASSLAGGHTPEQF
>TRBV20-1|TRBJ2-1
SARGASGRSEQF
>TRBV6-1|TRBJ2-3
ASSEDNSGSSEQY
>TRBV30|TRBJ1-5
AWRSGQPQH
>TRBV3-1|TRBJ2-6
ASSWTVFSGANVLT
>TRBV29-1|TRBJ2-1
SVEGGPHNEQF
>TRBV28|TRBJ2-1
AIRPAGTGNDNEQF
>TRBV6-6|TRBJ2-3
ASSYDGHTDTQY
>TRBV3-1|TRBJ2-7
ASSQDRGDYEQY
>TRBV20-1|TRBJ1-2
SAREPGGAGYT
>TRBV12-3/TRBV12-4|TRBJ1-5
ASSQTGGQPQH
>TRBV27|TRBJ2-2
ASRRLAVHTGELF
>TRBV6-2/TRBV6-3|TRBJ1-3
ASSPFLSSVNTIY
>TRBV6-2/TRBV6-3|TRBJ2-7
VSSGVRIPDEQY
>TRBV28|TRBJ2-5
ACSSRLAGTQETQY
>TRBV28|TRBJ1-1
ASSLSRRDTEAF
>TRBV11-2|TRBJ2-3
ASSLGVGRTDTQY
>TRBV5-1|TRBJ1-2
ASSLPGADGDYT
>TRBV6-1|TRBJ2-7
ASSRVVGRGSPYEQY
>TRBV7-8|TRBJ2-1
ASSLEEGSSYNEEF
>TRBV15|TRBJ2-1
ATSRDLGGREQF
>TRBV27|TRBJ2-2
ASSLRQGMDTGELF
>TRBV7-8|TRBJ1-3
ASSLGVSGNTIY
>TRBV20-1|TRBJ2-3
SASPRLADTDTQY
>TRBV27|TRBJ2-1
ASSMRQGRNEQF
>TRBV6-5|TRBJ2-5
ASSVGRAKETKY
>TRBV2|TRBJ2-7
ASHEGIPPYEQY
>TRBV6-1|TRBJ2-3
ASRGADTQY
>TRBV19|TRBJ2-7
ASSSLGQANYEQY
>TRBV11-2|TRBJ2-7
ASSFAGNSYEQY
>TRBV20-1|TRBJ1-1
SARGSPTVGTEAF
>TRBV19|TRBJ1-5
ASSSGGPHH
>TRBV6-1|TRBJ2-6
ASGGRGANVLS
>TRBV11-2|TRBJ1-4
ASSLGGRKTNEKLF
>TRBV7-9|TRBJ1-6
ASSGSMGYSNSPLN
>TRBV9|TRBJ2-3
ASSVGGVGDTQY
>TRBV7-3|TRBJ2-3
ASSSYTVTDTQY